The entry that follows covers one T cell receptor beta chain sequence. This entry belongs to a study of blood T cell repertoires in COVID-19. Study background: The samples span acute and convalescent COVID-19 from the United States, Italy and Spain. In each case, the material was cDNA or gDNA derived from T cells, B-cell-depleted T cells, or PBMCs.

The authors' processing: Amplification of reference gene primers was used by the study to estimate nucleated cell counts. Data came from immunoSEQ multiplex PCR; TCRdb stores just in-frame clones and leaves some out. Clone size and the V and J calls come from that table; the DNA yielded D and trimming. The sample yields tens of thousands of clones, approximately 86% seen once. V shed 0 bases and J shed 3 bases, with 6 bases lying between them. The germline CDR1 and CDR2 sequences are SGDLS and YYNGEE. The CDR3 extends over 13 amino acids. This clonotype was sampled from a man between 65 and 85 years old with active COVID-19. Material: peripheral blood. V and J are TRBV9 and TRBJ1-2, with D perhaps matching TRBD1 (6 bases). The CDR3 sequence is CASSVDRDYGYTF. The CDR3 coding sequence is TGTGCCAGCAGCGTAGACAGGGACTATGGCTACACCTTC.